This T cell receptor beta chain was observed in a study of CD8 T cells in ankylosing spondylitis. TCRdb re-analysed the 5' RACE reads in MiXCR, keeping a single row per CDR3 protein. The table shows roughly 450,000 distinct CDR3 sequences, with 25% to 30% occurring only once. As regards this clonotype: Antigen specificity is unknown.

Study results and caveats: The disease-linked clones had a CD8+ phenotype and low blood frequencies. Blood from ankylosing spondylitis patients appeared to carry a characteristic roughly eight-variant TCR beta motif. Disease-associated clones were reportedly significantly overrepresented in matched ankylosing spondylitis synovial fluid.

This CDR3 spans 14 amino acids. Germline V gene data show CDR1 as DFQATT and CDR2 as SNEGSKA (reference sequence). The chain combines TRBV20-1 with TRBJ2-1; D is tentatively TRBD1 or TRBD2 (5 bases each). Sequencing used blood, either unsorted or a sorted T cell fraction (not recorded which). The receptor comes from a male donor with ankylosing spondylitis. Written as DNA, the CDR3 is TGCAGCCCTGTTGGGGGTGCCTCCTACAATGAGCAGTTCTTC. Translating gives CSPVGGASYNEQFF.